This T cell receptor beta chain was sequenced during a study of cytomegalovirus exposure and HLA in healthy donors. PCR involved 60 Vbeta and 13 Jbeta primers. Assay used: immunoSEQ multiplex PCR; TCRdb lists only in-frame clones, some missing. The sample has approximately 130,000 clones; 70% to 80% are singletons. Note on this clone: The antigen remains unidentified. One junction end disagrees with the germline gene, perhaps due to a read error.

Findings and caveats of the study: Most observed TCR sequences were rare, whereas some public TCRs were detected in many donors. About 87% or about 30% of the time was how often most TCR beta V segments were productive, according to an earlier analysis.

Sequenced sample: PBMCs. The sequence was collected from a female donor in good health and CMV-seropositive.

The CDR3 reads CASSLGGLAESSSYNERFF. The CDR3 bases are TGCGCCAGCAGCCTTGGCGGACTAGCGGAATCGAGCTCCTACAATGAGCGGTTCTTC. This sequence joins TRBV4-1 and TRBJ2-1, with 10 bases identical to TRBD2. The CDR3 is 19 residues long. CDR1 is MGHRA, CDR2 YSYEKL, per germline.